The 6 T cell receptor beta chains reported below all come from one sample, sequenced in a study of CD8 T cells in ankylosing spondylitis. TCRdb re-analysed the 5' RACE reads in MiXCR, keeping a single row per CDR3 protein. Counted here are more than 150,000 distinct CDR3 sequences, about 20% occurring once; the ten biggest clones make up roughly 4%. Sequenced sample: blood, either unsorted or a sorted T cell fraction (not recorded which). These receptors came from a male donor under 30 with ankylosing spondylitis or in good health (not recorded which).

This clonotype was seen at least ten times. The chain is built from TRBV5-1 and TRBJ2-7; possibly TRBD2 for D (5 bases). The germline V and J ends were trimmed by 1 base and 5 bases, with 13 bases remaining between them. Per the germline V gene, CDR1 is SGHRS and CDR2 is YFSETQ. The CDR3 is made up of 14 amino acids. CDR3 amino acids: CASSLSLGAHEQYF. The CDR3 DNA reads TGCGCCAGCAGCTTGTCTCTGGGAGCTCACGAGCAGTACTTC.

This clonotype was found many times. This chain links TRBV7-2 with TRBJ2-3; D not resolved. Germline CDR1 reads SGHTA; CDR2 reads FQGNSA. Trimming left V 7 bases short and J 5 bases short, with 10 bases between. CDR3 length: 12 amino acids. CDR3 protein: CASNVLGDTQYF. The DNA of the CDR3 is TGTGCCAGCAACGTCTTGGGAGATACGCAGTATTTT.

This clonotype was counted many times. This chain links TRBV25-1 with TRBJ2-2; perhaps D is TRBD1 or TRBD2 (5 bases each). From germline, CDR1 is MGHDK and CDR2 SYGVNS. The CDR3 consists of 15 residues. The V gene lost 5 bases and the J gene lost 5 bases, with 15 bases spanning the gap. The chain's CDR3 is CASSPGTGATGELFF. CDR3 nucleotides: TGTGCCAGCAGTCCAGGGACCGGGGCGACCGGGGAGCTGTTTTTT. The entire variable domain, with the rest obtained from reference TRBV25-1 and TRBJ2-2, is as follows: EADIYQTPRYLVIGTGKKITLECSQTMGHDKMYWYQQDPGMELHLIHYSYGVNSTEKGDLSSESTVSRIRTEHFPLTLESARPSHTSQYLCASSPGTGATGELFFGEGSRLTVL.

In its sample, this clonotype was seen many times. The chain combines TRBV5-1 with TRBJ2-3, with 9 bases fitting TRBD1. J lost 4 bases, V lost 0 bases, and 9 bases had no gene match. The CDR3 totals 17 residues. Germline V CDR1 and CDR2: SGHRS, YFSETQ. Here the CDR3 DNA reads TGCGCCAGCAGCTTGGCAGGGACAGGGTCTGGCGCAGATACGCAGTATTTT. It encodes CASSLAGTGSGADTQYF.

The chain is built from TRBV20-1 and TRBJ2-7; 9 nucleotides line up with TRBD1. Germline-derived CDR1 and CDR2 are DFQATT and SNEGSKA (reference sequence). The CDR3 loop spans 13 amino acids. Trimming at V came to 6 bases and at J to 5 bases, leaving 8 bases not matched to a gene. The CDR3 DNA reads as TGCAGTGCAAGACTACGGGACAGGGACGAGCAGTACGTC. Its protein product is CSARLRDRDEQYV.

There are many counts of this clonotype. The rearrangement uses TRBV12-3 or TRBV12-4 and TRBJ2-5; 7 nucleotides line up with TRBD1. V gave up 5 bases and J gave up 5 bases; unmatched junction bases: 5. The CDR3 sequence is 13 residues long. This chain's CDR3 is CASSATGQETQYF. In DNA, the CDR3 is TGTGCCAGCAGTGCGACAGGGCAGGAGACCCAGTACTTC.